This TCR beta chain derives from a study of CD8 T cells in ankylosing spondylitis. This clonotype was counted ten times or more. Its specificity is unknown. From germline, CDR1 is SNHLY and CDR2 FYNNEI. Trimming removed 7 bases from V and 0 bases from J, with 16 bases in between. The CDR3 sequence is 15 residues long. Study results and caveats: Disease-linked clones, CD8+, were relatively rare in peripheral blood. Eight highly homologous variants made up a TCR beta motif, and this motif appeared characteristic of ankylosing spondylitis blood.

Generation of TCR beta libraries employed quantitative 5'-RACE incorporating molecular barcodes. TCRdb reprocessed the 5' RACE reads with MiXCR, giving one entry per CDR3 protein. The repertoire has around 150,000 distinct CDR3 sequences, about 9.9% of them found once; the top ten carry roughly 28%. Sequenced input: blood, either unsorted or a sorted T cell fraction (not recorded which). The receptor's source is a male donor with ankylosing spondylitis or in good health (not recorded which). The genes are TRBV2 and TRBJ2-7; D is unclear. The CDR3 here is CASTRGQLSSYEQYF. In DNA form, the CDR3 reads TGTGCCAGCACCCGTGGCCAACTAAGCTCCTACGAGCAGTACTTC.